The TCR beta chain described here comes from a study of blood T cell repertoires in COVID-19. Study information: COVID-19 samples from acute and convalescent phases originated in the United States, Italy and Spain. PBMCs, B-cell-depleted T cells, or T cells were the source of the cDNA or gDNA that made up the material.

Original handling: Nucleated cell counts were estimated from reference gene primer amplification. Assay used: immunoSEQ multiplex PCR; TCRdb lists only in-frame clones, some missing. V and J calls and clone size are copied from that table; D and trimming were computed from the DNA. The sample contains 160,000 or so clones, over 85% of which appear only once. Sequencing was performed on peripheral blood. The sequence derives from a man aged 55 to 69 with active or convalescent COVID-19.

The CDR3 loop reads CASSLGQEFGYTF. The CDR3 nucleotides read TGCGCCAGCAGCTTAGGACAGGAATTTGGCTACACCTTC. V usage is TRBV5-1 and J usage is TRBJ1-2, with 7 bases lining up with TRBD1. V lost 2 bases, J lost 7 bases, and 5 bases stayed unmatched. Per the germline V gene, CDR1 is SGHRS and CDR2 is YFSETQ. The CDR3 sequence is 13 residues long.